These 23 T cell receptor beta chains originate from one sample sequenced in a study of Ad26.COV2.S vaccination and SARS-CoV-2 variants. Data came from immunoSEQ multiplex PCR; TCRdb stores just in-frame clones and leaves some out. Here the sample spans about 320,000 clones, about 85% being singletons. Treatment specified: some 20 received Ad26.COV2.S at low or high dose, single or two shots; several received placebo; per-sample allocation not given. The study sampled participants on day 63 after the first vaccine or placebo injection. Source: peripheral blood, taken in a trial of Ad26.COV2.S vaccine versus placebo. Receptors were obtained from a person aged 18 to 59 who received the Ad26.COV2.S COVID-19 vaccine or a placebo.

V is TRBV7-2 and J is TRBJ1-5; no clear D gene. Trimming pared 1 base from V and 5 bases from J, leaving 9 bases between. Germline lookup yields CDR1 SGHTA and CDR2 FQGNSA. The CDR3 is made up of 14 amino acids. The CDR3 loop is CASSLDFVYQPQHF. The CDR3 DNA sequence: TGTGCCAGCAGCTTAGATTTTGTCTATCAGCCCCAGCATTTT.

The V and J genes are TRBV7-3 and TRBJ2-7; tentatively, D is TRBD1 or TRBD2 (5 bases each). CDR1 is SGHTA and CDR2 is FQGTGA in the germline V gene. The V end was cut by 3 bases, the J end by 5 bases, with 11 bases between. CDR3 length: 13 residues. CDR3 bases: TGTGCCAGCAGCTTGGGACCCAAGGACGAGCAGTACTTC. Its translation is CASSLGPKDEQYF.

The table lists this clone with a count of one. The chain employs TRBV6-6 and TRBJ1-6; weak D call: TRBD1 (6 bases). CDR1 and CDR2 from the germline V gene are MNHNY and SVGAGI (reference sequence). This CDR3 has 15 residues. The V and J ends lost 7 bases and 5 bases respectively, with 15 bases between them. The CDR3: CASIGRGQNNSPLHF. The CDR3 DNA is TGTGCCAGCATAGGCAGGGGCCAAAATAATTCACCCCTCCACTTT.

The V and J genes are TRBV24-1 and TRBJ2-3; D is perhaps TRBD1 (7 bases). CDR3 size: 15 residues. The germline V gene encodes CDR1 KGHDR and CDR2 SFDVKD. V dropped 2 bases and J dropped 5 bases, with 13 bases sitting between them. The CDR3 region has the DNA TGTGCCACCAGTGATTCCCCAGGGGGGCTAGATACGCAGTATTTT. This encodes CATSDSPGGLDTQYF.

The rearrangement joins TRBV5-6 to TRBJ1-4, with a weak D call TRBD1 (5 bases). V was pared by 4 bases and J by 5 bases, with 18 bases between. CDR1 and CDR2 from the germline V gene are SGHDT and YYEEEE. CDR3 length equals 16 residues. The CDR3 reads CASSRVGSGANEKLFF. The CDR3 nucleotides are TGTGCCAGCAGCAGGGTAGGTTCTGGGGCGAATGAAAAACTGTTTTTT.

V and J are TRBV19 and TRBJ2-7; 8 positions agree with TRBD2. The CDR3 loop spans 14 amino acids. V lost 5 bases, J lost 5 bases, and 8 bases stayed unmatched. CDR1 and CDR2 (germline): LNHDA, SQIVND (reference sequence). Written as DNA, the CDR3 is TGTGCCAGTAGTCCGGGGGGGGGTCCCCACGAGCAGTACTTC. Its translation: CASSPGGGPHEQYF.

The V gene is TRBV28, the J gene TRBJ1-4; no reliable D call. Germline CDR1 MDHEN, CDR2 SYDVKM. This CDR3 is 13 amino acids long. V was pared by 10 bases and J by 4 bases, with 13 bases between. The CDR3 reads CATSWVVNEKLFF. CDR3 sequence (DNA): TGTGCCACCTCGTGGGTGGTTAATGAAAAACTGTTTTTT.

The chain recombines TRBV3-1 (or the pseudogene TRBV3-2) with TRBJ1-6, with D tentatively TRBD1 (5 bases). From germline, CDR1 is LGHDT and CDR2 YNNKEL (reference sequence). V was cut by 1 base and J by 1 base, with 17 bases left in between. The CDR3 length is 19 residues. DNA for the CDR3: TGTGCCAGCAGCCAAGCTTTCCCCGTGAGGGGTTCCTATAATTCACCCCTCCACTTT. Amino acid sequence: CASSQAFPVRGSYNSPLHF.

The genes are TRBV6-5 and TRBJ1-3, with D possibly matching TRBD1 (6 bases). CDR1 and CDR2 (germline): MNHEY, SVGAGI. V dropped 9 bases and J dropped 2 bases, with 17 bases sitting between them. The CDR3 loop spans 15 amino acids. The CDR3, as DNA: TGTGCCAGTCGGACAGCCGTGGGACCTGGAAACACCATATATTTT. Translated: CASRTAVGPGNTIYF.

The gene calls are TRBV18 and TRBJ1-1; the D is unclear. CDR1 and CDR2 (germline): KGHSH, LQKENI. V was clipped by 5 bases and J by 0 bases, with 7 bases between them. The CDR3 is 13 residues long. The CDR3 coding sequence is TGTGCCAGCTCAGAGGTACTGAACACTGAAGCTTTCTTT. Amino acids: CASSEVLNTEAFF. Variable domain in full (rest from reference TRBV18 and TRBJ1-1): NAGVMQNPRHLVRRRGQEARLRCSPMKGHSHVYWYRQLPEEGLKFMVYLQKENIIDESGMPKERFSAEFPKEGPSILRIQQVVRGDSAAYFCASSEVLNTEAFFGQGTRLTVV.

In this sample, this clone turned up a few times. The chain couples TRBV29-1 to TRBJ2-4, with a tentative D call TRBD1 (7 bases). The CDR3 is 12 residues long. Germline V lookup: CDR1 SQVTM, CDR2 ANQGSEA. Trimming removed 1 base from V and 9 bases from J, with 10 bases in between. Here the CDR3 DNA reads TGCAGCGTTGAAGCTCAGGGGGGCATTCAGTACTTC. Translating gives CSVEAQGGIQYF.

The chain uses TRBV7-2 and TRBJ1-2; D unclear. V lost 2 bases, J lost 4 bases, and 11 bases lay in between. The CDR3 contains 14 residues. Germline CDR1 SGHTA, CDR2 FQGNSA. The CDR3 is CASSLSGMGYGYTF. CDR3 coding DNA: TGTGCCAGCAGCTTATCGGGGATGGGCTATGGCTACACCTTC.

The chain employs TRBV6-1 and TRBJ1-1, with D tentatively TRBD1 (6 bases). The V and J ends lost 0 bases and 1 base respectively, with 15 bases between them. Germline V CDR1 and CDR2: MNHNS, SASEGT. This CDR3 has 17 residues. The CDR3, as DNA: TGTGCCAGCAGTGAAGCTTTCGGGGGGCAGGGGAACACTGAAGCTTTCTTT. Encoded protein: CASSEAFGGQGNTEAFF.

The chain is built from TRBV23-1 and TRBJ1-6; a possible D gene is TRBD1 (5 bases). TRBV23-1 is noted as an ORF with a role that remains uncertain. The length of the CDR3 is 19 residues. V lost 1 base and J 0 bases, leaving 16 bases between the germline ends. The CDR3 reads CASSQLGEPLSSYNSPLHF. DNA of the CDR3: TGCGCCAGCAGTCAATTAGGGGAGCCTCTTAGCTCCTATAATTCACCCCTCCACTTT.

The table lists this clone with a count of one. CDR3 bases: TGTGCCAGCAGCAAACTAAACTACAATGAGCAGTTCTTC. It encodes CASSKLNYNEQFF. The chain links TRBV21-1 to TRBJ2-1; the D segment call TRBD2 is taken from the table without a DNA check. TRBV21-1 constitutes a pseudogene. The CDR3 has 13 residues.

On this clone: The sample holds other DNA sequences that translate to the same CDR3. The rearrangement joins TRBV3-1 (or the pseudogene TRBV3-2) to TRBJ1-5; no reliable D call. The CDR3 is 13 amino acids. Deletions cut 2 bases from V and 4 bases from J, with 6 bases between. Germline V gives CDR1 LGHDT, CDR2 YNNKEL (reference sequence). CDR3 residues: CASSQRGNQPQHF. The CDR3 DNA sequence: TGTGCCAGCAGCCAACGGGGAAATCAGCCCCAGCATTTT.

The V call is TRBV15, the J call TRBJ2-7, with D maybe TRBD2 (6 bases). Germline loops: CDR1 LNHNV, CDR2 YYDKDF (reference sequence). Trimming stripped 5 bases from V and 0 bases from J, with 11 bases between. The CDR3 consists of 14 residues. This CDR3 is CATSDRGSSYEQYF. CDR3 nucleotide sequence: TGTGCCACCAGCGACCGGGGGAGCTCCTACGAGCAGTACTTC.

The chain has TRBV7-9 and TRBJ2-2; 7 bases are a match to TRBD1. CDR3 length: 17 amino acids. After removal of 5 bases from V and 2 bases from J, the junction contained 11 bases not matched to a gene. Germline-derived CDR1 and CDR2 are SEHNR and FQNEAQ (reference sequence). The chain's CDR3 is CASSPTPGQHNTGELFF. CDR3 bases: TGTGCCAGCAGCCCAACTCCGGGACAGCACAACACCGGGGAGCTGTTTTTT.

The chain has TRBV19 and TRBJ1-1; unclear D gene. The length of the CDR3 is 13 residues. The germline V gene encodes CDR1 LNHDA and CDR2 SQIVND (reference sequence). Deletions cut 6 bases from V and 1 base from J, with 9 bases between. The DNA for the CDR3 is TGTGCCAGTAGAGTGAGACAGAACACTGAAGCTTTCTTT. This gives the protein CASRVRQNTEAFF. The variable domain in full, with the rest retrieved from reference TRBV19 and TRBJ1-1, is DGGITQSPKYLFRKEGQNVTLSCEQNLNHDAMYWYRQDPGQGLRLIYYSQIVNDFQKGDIAEGYSVSREKKESFPLTVTSAQKNPTAFYLCASRVRQNTEAFFGQGTRLTVV.

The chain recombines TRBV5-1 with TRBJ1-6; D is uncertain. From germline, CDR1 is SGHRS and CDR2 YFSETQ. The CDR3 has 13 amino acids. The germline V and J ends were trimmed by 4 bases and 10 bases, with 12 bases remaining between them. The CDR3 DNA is TGCGCCAGCAGCCCGGACCTGGGGTCACCCCTCCACTTT. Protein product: CASSPDLGSPLHF.

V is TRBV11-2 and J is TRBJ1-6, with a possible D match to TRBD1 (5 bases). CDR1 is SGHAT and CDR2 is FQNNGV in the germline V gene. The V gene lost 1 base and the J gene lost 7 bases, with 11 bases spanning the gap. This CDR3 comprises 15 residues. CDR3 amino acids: CASSLGGGTNSPLHF. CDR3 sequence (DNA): TGTGCCAGCAGCTTAGGCGGAGGGACGAATTCACCCCTCCACTTT.

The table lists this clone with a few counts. In nucleotides, the CDR3 is TGTGCCAGCTCACCGACGGGTGGGGGACCCTATAATTCACCCCTCCACTTT. It yields the protein CASSPTGGGPYNSPLHF. This rearrangement joins TRBV18 to TRBJ1-6; tentative D call: TRBD1 (5 bases). CDR3 size: 17 residues. Germline V gene data show CDR1 as KGHSH and CDR2 as LQKENI. Trimming cost V 3 bases and J 2 bases, with 14 bases left between them.

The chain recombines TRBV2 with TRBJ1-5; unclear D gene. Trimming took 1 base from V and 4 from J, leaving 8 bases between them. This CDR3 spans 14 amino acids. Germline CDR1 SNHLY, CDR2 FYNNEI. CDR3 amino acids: CASSEGSLNQPQHF. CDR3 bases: TGTGCCAGCAGTGAAGGTAGCCTAAATCAGCCCCAGCATTTT.